This TCR beta chain was obtained from a study of shared clonotypes between healthy human individuals. As defined, naive CD8 cells were CD45RO-negative and positively selected for CCR7, with terminally differentiated effector memory CD45RA+ cells excluded. Clones were read by immunoSEQ multiplex PCR, and TCRdb kept only the in-frame ones, dropping some. This sample has about 2 million clones, with over 85% found just once. Germline V gene sequence: CDR1 SGHAT, CDR2 FQNNGV. CDR3 length: 15 amino acids. V lost 5 bases and J 2 bases, leaving 15 bases between the germline ends. This chain joins TRBV11-2 and TRBJ2-5; D possibly matches TRBD1 or TRBD2 (5 bases each). This sequence was found in a man between 18 and 29 years old in good health. Sequenced: naive CD8+ T cells sorted from blood. In nucleotides, the CDR3 is TGTGCCAGCAGCCCGGAACGGTGGGGGCAAGAGACCCAGTACTTC. Protein product: CASSPERWGQETQYF. The variable domain in full, completed from reference TRBV11-2 and TRBJ2-5, reads EAGVAQSPRYKIIEKRQSVAFWCNPISGHATLYWYQQILGQGPKLLIQFQNNGVVDDSQLPKDRFSAERLKGVDSTLKIQPAKLEDSAVYLCASSPERWGQETQYFGPGTRLLVL.